A selection of T cell receptor beta chains follows, all from one sample in a study of T cells in Graves' hyperthyroidism and ophthalmopathy. TCRdb reprocessed the multiplex PCR reads via MiXCR and lists one record per CDR3 protein. The sample has 450,000 to 700,000 distinct CDR3 sequences, 46% seen once. The sample consisted of peripheral blood or thyroid tissue (not recorded which). These receptor sequences come from an adult woman with Graves' disease, either hyperthyroidism or ophthalmopathy (not recorded which). The CDR3 runs from the conserved cysteine through the conserved F or W. The D gene is left open where the match is weak. Some rows mark clone size as missing; the rest say once, few, many or name a class of expanded clone.

cdr3_length: 14; v_call: TRBV5-1; clone_size: many; d_call: -; j_call: TRBJ2-7; cdr3_nt: TGCGCCAGCATGGTAGGGGCGGGCTCCTACGAGCAGTACTTC; cdr3_aa: CASMVGAGSYEQYF
cdr3_length: 13; v_call: TRBV20-1; clone_size: many; d_call: -; j_call: TRBJ2-5; cdr3_nt: TGCAGTGCCGTACTCAGCGGCAAAGAGACCCAGTACTTC; cdr3_aa: CSAVLSGKETQYF
cdr3_length: 15; v_call: TRBV5-1; clone_size: many; d_call: TRBD2; j_call: TRBJ2-2; cdr3_nt: TGCGCCAGCTCCTCGGCGGGAGCGGGGACCGGGGAGCTGTTTTTT; cdr3_aa: CASSSAGAGTGELFF
cdr3_length: 15; v_call: TRBV20-1; clone_size: many; d_call: -; j_call: TRBJ2-7; cdr3_nt: TGCAGTGCTAGAGATTCAGGGGGGCCTCCCTACGAGCAGTACTTC; cdr3_aa: CSARDSGGPPYEQYF
cdr3_length: 13; v_call: TRBV29-1; clone_size: -; d_call: -; j_call: TRBJ1-2; cdr3_nt: TGCAGCGCCCCCAGTCGGTCCACCTATGGCTACACCTTC; cdr3_aa: CSAPSRSTYGYTF
cdr3_length: 15; v_call: TRBV7-3; clone_size: -; d_call: -; j_call: TRBJ1-4; cdr3_nt: TGTGCCAGCAGCTTAGGGAGTGGGGTAGGGGAAAAACTGTTTTTT; cdr3_aa: CASSLGSGVGEKLFF
cdr3_length: 15; v_call: TRBV5-4; clone_size: many; d_call: TRBD1; j_call: TRBJ1-1; cdr3_nt: TGTGCCCCAGACCCTACCACAGGGGGCCGGGCTGAAGCTTTCTTT; cdr3_aa: CAPDPTTGGRAEAFF
cdr3_length: 13; v_call: TRBV7-9; clone_size: -; d_call: TRBD2; j_call: TRBJ2-6; cdr3_nt: TGTGCCGGGGGGGGCTCTGGGGCCAACGTCCTGACTTTC; cdr3_aa: CAGGGSGANVLTF
cdr3_length: 16; v_call: TRBV19; clone_size: many; d_call: TRBD2; j_call: TRBJ2-2; cdr3_nt: TGTGCCAGTACCTATAGGGCTAGCGGTGACACCGGGGAGCTGTTTTTT; cdr3_aa: CASTYRASGDTGELFF
cdr3_length: 15; v_call: TRBV7-6; clone_size: -; d_call: -; j_call: TRBJ1-2; cdr3_nt: TGTGCCAGCAGCTTAGCCCCGGGGTGGGTGTATGGCTACACCTTC; cdr3_aa: CASSLAPGWVYGYTF
cdr3_length: 13; v_call: TRBV10-2; clone_size: few; d_call: -; j_call: TRBJ2-7; cdr3_nt: TGCGCCAGCAGTTGGACAGTGGAGGACGAGCAGTACTTC; cdr3_aa: CASSWTVEDEQYF
cdr3_length: 18; v_call: TRBV5-5; clone_size: -; d_call: TRBD2; j_call: TRBJ2-7; cdr3_nt: TGTGCCAGCAGCTTGTCTTCGGGGGGGAGGTGGGCCTCCTACGAGCAGTACTTC; cdr3_aa: CASSLSSGGRWASYEQYF
cdr3_length: 13; v_call: TRBV12-3/TRBV12-4; clone_size: -; d_call: -; j_call: TRBJ1-2; cdr3_nt: TGTGCCAGAGAAAAATGGCAACACTATGGCTACACCTTC; cdr3_aa: CAREKWQHYGYTF
cdr3_length: 13; v_call: TRBV20-1; clone_size: -; d_call: -; j_call: TRBJ1-2; cdr3_nt: TGCAGTGCTAGAGATCCACGGATCTATGGCTACACCTTC; cdr3_aa: CSARDPRIYGYTF
cdr3_length: 16; v_call: TRBV7-9; clone_size: -; d_call: -; j_call: TRBJ1-4; cdr3_nt: TGTGCCAGCAGCCATGAGGAGGCCATCTTTGGCGAAAAACTGTTTTTT; cdr3_aa: CASSHEEAIFGEKLFF
cdr3_length: 17; v_call: TRBV12-3/TRBV12-4; clone_size: -; d_call: TRBD2; j_call: TRBJ2-5; cdr3_nt: TGTGCCAGCAGTTCCGCGGGGGGGCAGCCTAAAGGAGAGACCCAGTACTTC; cdr3_aa: CASSSAGGQPKGETQYF
cdr3_length: 17; v_call: TRBV27; clone_size: few; d_call: -; j_call: TRBJ1-6; cdr3_nt: TGTGCCAGCAGCCCCCTTTACAGACAGCAACGGCATTCACCCCTCCACTTT; cdr3_aa: CASSPLYRQQRHSPLHF
cdr3_length: 14; v_call: TRBV7-3; clone_size: -; d_call: -; j_call: TRBJ1-6; cdr3_nt: TGTGCCAGCAGCTTCGGCCACGAAGGGTCACCCCTCCACTTT; cdr3_aa: CASSFGHEGSPLHF
cdr3_length: 14; v_call: TRBV20-1; clone_size: once; d_call: TRBD2; j_call: TRBJ2-1; cdr3_nt: TGCAGTGCACCCCGGGGGGGCGTCGACAATGAGCAGTTCTTC; cdr3_aa: CSAPRGGVDNEQFF
cdr3_length: 18; v_call: TRBV10-2; clone_size: few; d_call: TRBD1; j_call: TRBJ1-2; cdr3_nt: TGCGCCAGCAGTGAGTCACAAGCAACCGGGACAGTCCTTTATGGCTACACCTTC; cdr3_aa: CASSESQATGTVLYGYTF
cdr3_length: 16; v_call: TRBV5-1; clone_size: -; d_call: TRBD2; j_call: TRBJ2-1; cdr3_nt: TGCGCCAGCAGCTTACCCCGACTAGCTCAACTAAATGAGCAGTTCTTC; cdr3_aa: CASSLPRLAQLNEQFF
cdr3_length: 16; v_call: TRBV4-2; clone_size: many; d_call: TRBD1; j_call: TRBJ1-1; cdr3_nt: TGTGCCAGCAGCCCAGAGGCGGGACAGGCCGCCCCTGAAGCTTTCTTT; cdr3_aa: CASSPEAGQAAPEAFF
cdr3_length: 15; v_call: TRBV9; clone_size: few; d_call: -; j_call: TRBJ1-5; cdr3_nt: TGTGCCAGCAGCCCCCTGGGGGGCGCGGATCAGCCCCAGCATTTT; cdr3_aa: CASSPLGGADQPQHF
cdr3_length: 14; v_call: TRBV30; clone_size: -; d_call: -; j_call: TRBJ1-5; cdr3_nt: TGTGCCTTAGATGACACGTATAGCAATCAGCCCCAGCATTTT; cdr3_aa: CALDDTYSNQPQHF
cdr3_length: 13; v_call: TRBV28; clone_size: -; d_call: TRBD2; j_call: TRBJ2-7; cdr3_nt: TGTGCCAGCAGTTTATCCGATTTTGGAAGCGGGGACTTC; cdr3_aa: CASSLSDFGSGDF
cdr3_length: 13; v_call: TRBV7-8; clone_size: many; d_call: -; j_call: TRBJ1-1; cdr3_nt: TGTGCCAGCAGCGCTCAACAGCGGACTGAAGCTTTCTTT; cdr3_aa: CASSAQQRTEAFF
cdr3_length: 13; v_call: TRBV7-9; clone_size: many; d_call: -; j_call: TRBJ1-1; cdr3_nt: TGTGCCAGCAGCTTAATGGGAACGTCTGAAGCTTTCTTT; cdr3_aa: CASSLMGTSEAFF
cdr3_length: 14; v_call: TRBV7-2; clone_size: -; d_call: TRBD1; j_call: TRBJ2-7; cdr3_nt: TGTGCCAGCAGCTCACAGGGGGCCCCCTACGAGCAGTACTTC; cdr3_aa: CASSSQGAPYEQYF
cdr3_length: 15; v_call: TRBV24-1; clone_size: few; d_call: TRBD1; j_call: TRBJ1-2; cdr3_nt: TGTGCCACCAGTGATCCTGGACAGGGCAACTATGGCTACACCTTC; cdr3_aa: CATSDPGQGNYGYTF
cdr3_length: 14; v_call: TRBV9; clone_size: many; d_call: TRBD1; j_call: TRBJ2-7; cdr3_nt: TGTGCCAGCAGCGTAGAGGACAACAGGGGATCCCAGTACTTC; cdr3_aa: CASSVEDNRGSQYF
cdr3_length: 18; v_call: TRBV5-1; clone_size: -; d_call: TRBD1; j_call: TRBJ2-5; cdr3_nt: TGCGCCAGCACCCCACGACAGGGGGCGGGAAGGGGTCAAGAGACCCAGTACTTC; cdr3_aa: CASTPRQGAGRGQETQYF
cdr3_length: 15; v_call: TRBV7-9; clone_size: many; d_call: -; j_call: TRBJ1-2; cdr3_nt: TGTGCCAGCAGCTCCGTGGTTTGGGGTTCTATAAGCTACACCTTC; cdr3_aa: CASSSVVWGSISYTF
cdr3_length: 15; v_call: TRBV5-1; clone_size: -; d_call: TRBD1; j_call: TRBJ1-1; cdr3_nt: TGCGCCAGCAGCTTTACTCAGGGGGGGGACACTGAAGCTTTCTTT; cdr3_aa: CASSFTQGGDTEAFF
cdr3_length: 15; v_call: TRBV7-9; clone_size: -; d_call: -; j_call: TRBJ2-7; cdr3_nt: TGTGCCAGCAGAATGGAGGGGCAGGGGAACTACGAGCAGTACTTC; cdr3_aa: CASRMEGQGNYEQYF
cdr3_length: 16; v_call: TRBV9; clone_size: -; d_call: -; j_call: TRBJ2-1; cdr3_nt: TGTGCCAGCAGCGTAGGGGGGCAGAGCTCCTACAATGAGCAGTTCTTC; cdr3_aa: CASSVGGQSSYNEQFF
cdr3_length: 14; v_call: TRBV20-1; clone_size: -; d_call: TRBD1; j_call: TRBJ1-6; cdr3_nt: TGCAGTGCTAGTCCCAGGGGGAATAATTCACCCCTCCACTTT; cdr3_aa: CSASPRGNNSPLHF